What follows are 19 T cell receptor beta chains derived from one specimen sequenced in a study of blood T cell repertoires in COVID-19. The table came from immunoSEQ multiplex PCR; TCRdb's copy has only in-frame clones and leaves some out. The sample has 95,000 to 150,000 clones; around 77% are singletons. The sample taken for sequencing was peripheral blood. Source of these receptors: a human donor in a cohort sampled during active COVID-19.

This clone is a singleton in its sample. The chain recombines TRBV20-1 with TRBJ1-1, with TRBD1 as a possible D gene (5 bases). CDR3 length: 12 amino acids. Germline V gene lookup returns CDR1 DFQATT and CDR2 SNEGSKA (reference sequence). Trimming left V 3 bases short and J 11 bases short, with 16 bases between. The CDR3 is CSASGTGEGAFF. CDR3 in DNA: TGCAGTGCTAGTGGCACAGGTGAAGGGGCTTTCTTT.

CDR3 sequence reads: CASSSLGGRVSGANVLTF. In DNA form, the CDR3 reads TGTGCCAGCAGTTCCCTCGGGGGGAGAGTCTCTGGGGCCAACGTCCTGACTTTC. This chain uses TRBV28 with TRBJ2-6; 7 bases match TRBD2. In germline, CDR1 is MDHEN, CDR2 SYDVKM. This CDR3 is built from 18 residues. After removal of 4 bases from V and 0 bases from J, the junction contained 9 bases not matched to a gene.

V and J are TRBV5-4 and TRBJ2-3; tentatively, D is TRBD2 (6 bases). CDR3 length: 15 residues. Germline values: CDR1 SGHNT, CDR2 YYREEE (reference sequence). V was cut by 4 bases and J by 4 bases, with 16 bases left in between. The DNA for the CDR3 is TGTGCCAGCAGCAAACCGGGAGCGATGGCAGATACGCAGTATTTT. It encodes CASSKPGAMADTQYF.

V usage is TRBV7-2 and J usage is TRBJ2-3; D gene unclear. The V gene lost 6 bases and the J gene lost 3 bases, with 19 bases spanning the gap. CDR3 length: 16 amino acids. Germline CDR1 and CDR2: SGHTA and FQGNSA. The CDR3 reads CASSLSSPATTDTQYF. The DNA of the CDR3 is TGTGCCAGCAGTTTATCGAGTCCCGCGACTACAGATACGCAGTATTTT.

This clone was recorded once. The gene calls are TRBV7-9 and TRBJ2-7, with 10 bases fitting TRBD2. J was trimmed by 1 base and V by 3 bases; bases with no gene match: 3. The germline CDR1 and CDR2 sequences are SEHNR and FQNEAQ (reference sequence). The CDR3 length is 15 residues. The CDR3 loop is CASSLVLAGSYEQYF. The DNA for the CDR3 is TGTGCCAGCAGCTTGGTACTAGCGGGATCCTACGAGCAGTACTTC.

V usage is TRBV5-1 and J usage is TRBJ2-7, with 13 bases lining up with TRBD2. Germline lookup yields CDR1 SGHRS and CDR2 YFSETQ. The J segment lost 4 bases and the V segment lost 3 bases, leaving 7 bases of the junction unmatched. The CDR3 totals 16 residues. CDR3 bases: TGCGCCAGCAGCTGGGGGACTAGCGGGAATTCATACGAGCAGTACTTC. Amino acids: CASSWGTSGNSYEQYF.

This rearrangement joins TRBV12-5 to TRBJ2-7; TRBD1 matches 7 bases. The V gene end was trimmed by 3 bases and the J gene end by 1 base; junction bases not matched to a gene: 12. Germline V lookup: CDR1 LGHNT, CDR2 FRNRAP. This CDR3 spans 17 amino acids. CDR3 region: CASGLGFEDRSSYEQYF. The CDR3 DNA reads as TGTGCTAGTGGTTTAGGTTTTGAGGACAGGTCGTCCTACGAGCAGTACTTC.

The chain links TRBV19 to TRBJ1-3; D call uncertain. This CDR3 has 13 amino acids. Germline V gene data show CDR1 as LNHDA and CDR2 as SQIVND (reference sequence). V was cut by 3 bases and J by 4 bases, with 7 bases left in between. In DNA, the CDR3 is TGTGCCAGTAGTATCCGAGGAGGAAACACCATATATTTT. Protein sequence: CASSIRGGNTIYF.

The chain joins TRBV11-3 to TRBJ1-1; TRBD1 is a possible D gene (6 bases). CDR3 length: 12 residues. The V and J ends lost 7 bases and 2 bases respectively, with 8 bases between them. Germline assignment: CDR1 SGHNT and CDR2 YENEEA. This CDR3 reads CASKGVNTEAFF. DNA of the CDR3: TGTGCCAGCAAGGGGGTCAACACTGAAGCTTTCTTT.

This rearrangement joins TRBV29-1 to TRBJ1-2; 8 bases map to TRBD1. The V gene end was trimmed by 4 bases and the J gene end by 7 bases; junction bases not matched to a gene: 5. The CDR3 loop spans 12 amino acids. The germline gives CDR1 SQVTM, CDR2 ANQGSEA. CDR3 bases: TGCAGCGTTGGCAGGGGGCGAAGTGGCTACACCTTC. Its translation: CSVGRGRSGYTF.

Details on this clone: At the DNA level, this CDR3 is encoded by other sequences in the same sample as well. The chain joins TRBV18 to TRBJ2-7; 9 nucleotides match TRBD1. This CDR3 is built from 13 residues. The V segment lost 3 bases and the J segment 3 bases; nucleotides outside the gene matches: 0. Looked up from germline, CDR1 is KGHSH and CDR2 is LQKENI. CDR3 nucleotide sequence: TGTGCCAGCTCACCGACAGGGGGCTACGAGCAGTACTTC. This codes for CASSPTGGYEQYF. Full variable domain (remainder filled in from reference TRBV18 and TRBJ2-7): NAGVMQNPRHLVRRRGQEARLRCSPMKGHSHVYWYRQLPEEGLKFMVYLQKENIIDESGMPKERFSAEFPKEGPSILRIQQVVRGDSAAYFCASSPTGGYEQYFGPGTRLTVT.

The chain couples TRBV9 to TRBJ1-6; D is uncertain. The V end was cut by 0 bases, the J end by 8 bases, with 12 bases between. The CDR3 totals 15 residues. Germline V gives CDR1 SGDLS, CDR2 YYNGEE. The CDR3 DNA reads TGTGCCAGCAGCGTAGGTCCAGGTGGCGATTCACCCCTCCACTTT. Translating it yields CASSVGPGGDSPLHF.

The chain has TRBV4-1 and TRBJ2-7, with 11 positions matching TRBD1. The length of the CDR3 is 15 residues. Germline V lookup: CDR1 MGHRA, CDR2 YSYEKL. With V trimmed by 2 bases and J by 3 bases, 3 bases remained unmatched. The CDR3 region is CASSQYGTGGYEQYF. Written as DNA, the CDR3 is TGCGCCAGCAGCCAATACGGGACAGGGGGCTACGAGCAGTACTTC.

The genes are TRBV2 and TRBJ2-7, with 9 positions matching TRBD1. This CDR3 is built from 17 residues. Germline CDR1 reads SNHLY; CDR2 reads FYNNEI. The trim removed 4 bases at V and 0 bases at J, leaving 10 bases unmatched. The CDR3 is CASSAGTGKANSYEQYF. The CDR3 DNA follows: TGTGCCAGCAGTGCAGGGACAGGGAAGGCTAACTCCTACGAGCAGTACTTC.

This chain uses TRBV6-5 with TRBJ2-7; no firm D call. The CDR3 spans 13 residues. CDR1 MNHEY and CDR2 SVGAGI come from the germline V gene. Trimming removed 3 bases from V and 0 bases from J, with 6 bases in between. The CDR3 here is CASSYDSSYEQYF. The CDR3 DNA reads as TGTGCCAGCAGTTATGACTCCTCCTACGAGCAGTACTTC.

This chain joins TRBV4-1 and TRBJ1-4; D is unclear. This CDR3 has 15 residues. From germline, CDR1 is MGHRA and CDR2 YSYEKL. Trimming left V 6 bases short and J 0 bases short, with 11 bases between. The CDR3 nucleotides read TGCGCCAGCAGGTTTGCAGGAACAACTAATGAAAAACTGTTTTTT. It encodes CASRFAGTTNEKLFF.

The chain couples TRBV18 to TRBJ2-5; a weak D match, TRBD1 (6 bases). The CDR3 consists of 15 residues. Germline CDR1 is KGHSH and CDR2 is LQKENI. Trimming left V 3 bases short and J 1 base short, with 12 bases between. The CDR3 reads CASSPQQGGQETQYF. The CDR3, as DNA: TGTGCCAGCTCACCCCAACAGGGTGGCCAAGAGACCCAGTACTTC.

This chain connects TRBV7-9 to TRBJ2-7; possible D gene TRBD2, 7 bases. Per germline, CDR1 SEHNR and CDR2 FQNEAQ (reference sequence). V lost 5 bases, J lost 6 bases, and 23 bases lay in between. This CDR3 is built from 16 residues. The chain's CDR3 is CASSPHSPGGQGEQYF. In nucleotides, the CDR3 is TGTGCCAGCAGCCCCCACTCCCCGGGGGGACAAGGCGAGCAGTACTTC.

This chain uses TRBV28 with TRBJ2-7; 13 bases map to TRBD2. The CDR3 totals 15 residues. V gave up 6 bases and J gave up 2 bases; unmatched junction bases: 4. Looked up from germline, CDR1 is MDHEN and CDR2 is SYDVKM. The CDR3 bases are TGTGCCAGCAGGCCCGGGACTAGCGGGACCTACGAGCAGTACTTC. This codes for CASRPGTSGTYEQYF.